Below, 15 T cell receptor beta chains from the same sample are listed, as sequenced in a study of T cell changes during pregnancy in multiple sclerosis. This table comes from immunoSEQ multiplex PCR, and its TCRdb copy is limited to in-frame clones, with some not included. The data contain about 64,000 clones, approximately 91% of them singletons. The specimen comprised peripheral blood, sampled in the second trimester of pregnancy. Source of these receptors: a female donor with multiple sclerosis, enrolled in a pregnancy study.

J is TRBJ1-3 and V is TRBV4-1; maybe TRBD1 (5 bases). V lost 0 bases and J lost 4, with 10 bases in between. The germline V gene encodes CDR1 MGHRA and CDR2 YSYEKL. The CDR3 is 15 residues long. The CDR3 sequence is CASSQDLQVGNTIYF. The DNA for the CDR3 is TGCGCCAGCAGCCAAGATCTACAGGTCGGAAACACCATATATTTT.

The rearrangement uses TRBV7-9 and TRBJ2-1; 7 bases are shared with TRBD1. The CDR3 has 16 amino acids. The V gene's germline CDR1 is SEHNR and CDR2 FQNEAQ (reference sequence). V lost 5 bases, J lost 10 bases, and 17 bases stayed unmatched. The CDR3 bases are TGTGCCAGCAGCGAACCGCCCGGGACAGTGTTGGAAGAGCAGTTCTTC. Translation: CASSEPPGTVLEEQFF.

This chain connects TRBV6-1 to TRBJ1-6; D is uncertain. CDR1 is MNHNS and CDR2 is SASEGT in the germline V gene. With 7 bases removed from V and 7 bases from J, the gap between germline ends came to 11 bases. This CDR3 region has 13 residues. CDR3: CASMYSINSPLHF. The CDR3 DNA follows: TGTGCCAGCATGTACAGCATCAATTCACCCCTCCACTTT.

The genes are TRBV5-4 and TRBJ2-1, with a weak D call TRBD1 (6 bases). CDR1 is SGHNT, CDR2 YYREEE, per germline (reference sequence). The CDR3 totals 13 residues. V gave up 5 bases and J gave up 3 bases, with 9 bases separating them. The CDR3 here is CASSSDSYNEQFF. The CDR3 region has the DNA TGTGCCAGCAGTTCGGACAGCTACAATGAGCAGTTCTTC.

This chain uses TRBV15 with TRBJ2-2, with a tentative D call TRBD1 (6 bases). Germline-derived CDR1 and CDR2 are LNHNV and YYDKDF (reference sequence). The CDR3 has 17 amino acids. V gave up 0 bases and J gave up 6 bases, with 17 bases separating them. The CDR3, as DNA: TGTGCCACCAGCAGAGATTATGATGCAGGGGTCGCCGGGGAGCTGTTTTTT. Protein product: CATSRDYDAGVAGELFF.

As DNA, the CDR3 is TGTGCCAGCAGTTTTCTAGGGACAGCTCTTAATCAGCCCCAGCATTTT. This encodes CASSFLGTALNQPQHF. The chain uses TRBV28 and TRBJ1-5; 7 nucleotides align to TRBD1. The germline V gene encodes CDR1 MDHEN and CDR2 SYDVKM. The V gene end was trimmed by 3 bases and the J gene end by 4 bases; junction bases not matched to a gene: 9. CDR3 size: 16 residues.

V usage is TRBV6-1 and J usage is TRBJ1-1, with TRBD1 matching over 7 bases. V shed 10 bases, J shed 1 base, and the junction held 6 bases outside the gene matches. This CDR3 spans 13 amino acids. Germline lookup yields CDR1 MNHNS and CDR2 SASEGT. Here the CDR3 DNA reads TGTGCCATCCACCGGGACAGGAACACTGAAGCTTTCTTT. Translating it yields CAIHRDRNTEAFF.

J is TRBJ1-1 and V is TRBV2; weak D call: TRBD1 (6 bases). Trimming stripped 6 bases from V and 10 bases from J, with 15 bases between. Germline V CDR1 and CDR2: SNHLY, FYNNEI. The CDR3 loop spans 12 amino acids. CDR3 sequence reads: CASSGTGLGAFF. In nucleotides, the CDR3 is TGTGCCAGCAGCGGAACAGGGTTAGGAGCTTTCTTT.

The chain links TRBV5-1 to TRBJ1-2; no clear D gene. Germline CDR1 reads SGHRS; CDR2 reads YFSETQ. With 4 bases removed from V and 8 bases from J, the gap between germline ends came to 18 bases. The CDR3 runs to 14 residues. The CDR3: CASSPISRGGGYTF. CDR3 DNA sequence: TGCGCCAGCAGCCCCATTTCACGCGGAGGCGGCTACACCTTC.

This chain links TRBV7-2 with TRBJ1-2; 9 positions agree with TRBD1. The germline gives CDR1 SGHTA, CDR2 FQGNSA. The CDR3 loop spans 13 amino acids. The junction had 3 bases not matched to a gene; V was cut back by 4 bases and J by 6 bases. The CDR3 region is CASSWTGDHGYTF. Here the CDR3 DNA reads TGTGCCAGCAGCTGGACAGGGGACCATGGCTACACCTTC.

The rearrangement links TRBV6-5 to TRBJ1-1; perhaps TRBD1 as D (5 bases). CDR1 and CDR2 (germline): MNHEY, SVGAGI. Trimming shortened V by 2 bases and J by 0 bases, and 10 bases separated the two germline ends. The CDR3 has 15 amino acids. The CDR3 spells CASSYQGIMNTEAFF. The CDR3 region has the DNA TGTGCCAGCAGTTACCAGGGAATCATGAACACTGAAGCTTTCTTT.

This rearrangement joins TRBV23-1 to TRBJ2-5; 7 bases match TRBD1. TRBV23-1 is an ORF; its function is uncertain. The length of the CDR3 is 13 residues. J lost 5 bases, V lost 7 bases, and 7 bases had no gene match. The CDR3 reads CASTSGTAETQYF. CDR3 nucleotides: TGCGCCAGCACTTCCGGGACAGCGGAGACCCAGTACTTC.

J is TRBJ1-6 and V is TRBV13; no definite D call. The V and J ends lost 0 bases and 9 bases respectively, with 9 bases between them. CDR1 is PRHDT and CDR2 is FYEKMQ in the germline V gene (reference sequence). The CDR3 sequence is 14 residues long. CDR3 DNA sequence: TGTGCCAGCAGCTTAGGGGGCGCCGGTTCACCCCTCCACTTT. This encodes CASSLGGAGSPLHF.

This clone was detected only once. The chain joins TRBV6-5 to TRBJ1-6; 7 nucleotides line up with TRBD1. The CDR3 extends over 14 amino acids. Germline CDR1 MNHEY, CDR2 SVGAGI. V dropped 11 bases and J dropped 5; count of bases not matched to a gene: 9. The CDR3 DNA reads TGTGCCGCAAAAGGGACAGAGAATAATTCACCCCTCCACTTT. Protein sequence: CAAKGTENNSPLHF.

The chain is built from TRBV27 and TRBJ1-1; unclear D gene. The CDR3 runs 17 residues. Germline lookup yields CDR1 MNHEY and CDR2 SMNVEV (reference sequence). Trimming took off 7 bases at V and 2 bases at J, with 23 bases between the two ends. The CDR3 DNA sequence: TGTGCCAGCACCCCTAGTTTGGAGGGCGGGCGAAACACTGAAGCTTTCTTT. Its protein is CASTPSLEGGRNTEAFF.